The clone carrying this TCR beta chain has only a few counts. The antigen remains unidentified. The CDR3 loop spans 14 amino acids. Germline CDR1 reads LGHNT; CDR2 reads FRNRAP. J was trimmed by 3 bases and V by 8 bases; bases with no gene match: 6. The data originate from a study of CD8 T cells in ankylosing spondylitis. General study results and limits: Seven to nine highly homologous variants made up a TCR beta motif that seemed to typify ankylosing spondylitis blood.

One entry per CDR3 protein results from TCRdb running MiXCR on the 5' RACE reads. This table has more than 100,000 distinct CDR3 sequences, about a sixth appearing once. This rearrangement joins TRBV12-5 to TRBJ2-2; TRBD2 aligns across 7 bases. The receptor was derived from a male donor with ankylosing spondylitis. Material for sequencing was blood, either unsorted or a sorted T cell fraction (not recorded which). The CDR3 region has the DNA TGTGCTAGTTGGCGCGGGAGTGACACCGGGGAGCTGTTTTTT. Protein: CASWRGSDTGELFF.